This T cell receptor beta chain was identified during a study of blood T cell repertoires in COVID-19. The overall study: PBMCs, B-cell-depleted T cells, or T cells provided the cDNA or gDNA that made up the material.

This CDR3 region has 14 residues. Trimming pared 2 bases from V and 2 bases from J, leaving 9 bases between. CDR1 is MNHEY and CDR2 is SVGEGT in the germline V gene. Under the authors' procedure: Reference gene primer amplification gave nucleated cell count estimates. TCRdb keeps only in-frame clones here, not all; method: immunoSEQ multiplex PCR. For V, J and clone size, that table is used; D and trimming come from the DNA. The table lists some 83,000 clones, 84% of them singletons. The specimen sequenced was peripheral blood. The rearrangement joins TRBV6-2 or TRBV6-3 to TRBJ1-2; D is undetermined. The source of this sequence is a man in his forties or fifties with acute or convalescent COVID-19. Written as DNA, the CDR3 is TGTGCCAGCAGTTACGAAGAGGTCAACTATGGCTACACCTTC. Protein product: CASSYEEVNYGYTF.